The sequence of this T cell receptor (beta chain) was determined in a study of memory B cells and T cells in multiple sclerosis. After stimulus-free culture, autoproliferating CFSE-dim and non-proliferating CFSE-high T cells were sequenced separately. Roughly 4.8x10^7 CFSE-labeled PBMCs were cultured less than 8 days unstimulated, then replicate wells were pooled. V shed 6 bases and J shed 1 base, with 7 bases lying between them. The CDR3 sequence is 14 residues long. Germline V gives CDR1 MNHEY, CDR2 SVGAGI. Remarks on this clone: The antigen remains unidentified.

Clones were sequenced by immunoSEQ multiplex PCR, and TCRdb holds only the in-frame ones, with some missing. The sample holds 30,000 or so clones, around 88% seen once. The V call is TRBV6-5, the J call TRBJ2-6; D perhaps matches TRBD1 (5 bases). This receptor was taken from a human donor with multiple sclerosis. Material for sequencing was PBMCs from blood kept in culture. Here the CDR3 reads CASRYRSGANVLTF. CDR3 nucleotides: TGTGCCAGCAGGTACAGGTCTGGGGCCAACGTCCTGACTTTC.